These T cell receptor beta chains were read from a single sample in a study of identical twins' blood T cells. TCRdb passed the 5' RACE reads through MiXCR, listing each CDR3 protein once. The table lists 400,000 or so distinct CDR3 sequences, roughly 28% of them singletons, with roughly 6.1% in the top ten. Sequenced material: PBMCs. The source of these receptors is a woman aged 18-55 years in good health. Both conserved end residues are part of each CDR3. Fields, in order: clone size, J gene, V gene, CDR3 protein. Size is omitted from some rows. Given values are once, few, many or a class for expanded clones.

>.|TRBJ1-1|TRBV6-5
CASSLRDKNTEAFF
>few|TRBJ1-1|TRBV20-1
CSARPALVWTEAFF
>many|TRBJ1-1|TRBV29-1
CSVEDNRANTEAFF
>few|TRBJ1-1|TRBV4-3
CASSQEMGYNTEAFF
>few|TRBJ1-2|TRBV27
CASSLRDRGYGYTF
>.|TRBJ2-1|TRBV20-1
CSARVGAEQFF
>few|TRBJ2-5|TRBV29-1
CSVERGGTQYF
>.|TRBJ1-5|TRBV29-1
CSVIDGTATINQPQHF
>few|TRBJ2-3|TRBV29-1
CSVGGEVDTQYF
>.|TRBJ1-5|TRBV6-2/TRBV6-3
CASQEGGQPQHF
>.|TRBJ1-6|TRBV10-3
CAISDSIKRSPLHF
>few|TRBJ1-5|TRBV25-1
CASRGQGSNQPQHF
>.|TRBJ1-1|TRBV9
CASKQSGGMGEAFF
>.|TRBJ2-7|TRBV3-1
CASSQKTGNHSIYEQYF
>.|TRBJ2-5|TRBV11-1
CASSWTSLEETQYF
>.|TRBJ2-7|TRBV5-1
CASSLSGTGSYEQYF
>few|TRBJ2-7|TRBV20-1
CSARGEEKTGSYEQYF
>.|TRBJ1-1|TRBV27
CAREGTRIFPNTEAFF
>.|TRBJ1-2|TRBV20-1
CSAAYRDPMGYTF
>few|TRBJ1-1|TRBV10-3
CAISESLRPAEAFF
>.|TRBJ2-4|TRBV27
CASSYTSKGDIQYF
>.|TRBJ2-1|TRBV18
CASSPLAGGSNEQFF
>few|TRBJ1-6|TRBV20-1
CSARTVNSPLHF